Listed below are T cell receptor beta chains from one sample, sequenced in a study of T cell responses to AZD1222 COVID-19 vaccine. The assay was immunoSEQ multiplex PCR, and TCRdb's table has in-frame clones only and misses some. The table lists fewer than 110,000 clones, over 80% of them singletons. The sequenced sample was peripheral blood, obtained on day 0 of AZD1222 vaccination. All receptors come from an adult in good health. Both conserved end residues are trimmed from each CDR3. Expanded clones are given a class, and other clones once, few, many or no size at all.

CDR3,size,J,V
SGSTGLAGGFTDTQY,NA,TRBJ2-3,TRBV29-1
ASSFQGVDGYT,NA,TRBJ1-2,TRBV7-2
ASKGLAVYNEQF,NA,TRBJ2-1,TRBV5-1
ASSPGQGYNEQF,few,TRBJ2-1,TRBV5-1
ASSVTGGMNTEAF,NA,TRBJ1-1,TRBV9
ASSPMLNTEAF,once,TRBJ1-1,TRBV11-2
ASSMGTRAGNEQF,NA,TRBJ2-1,TRBV19
ASSLGPRPSDEQF,NA,TRBJ2-1,TRBV11-2
ASSFQAGDYNEQF,few,TRBJ2-1,TRBV27
ASSYVGNEQF,NA,TRBJ2-1,TRBV6-2/TRBV6-3
ASSAQTSEAF,NA,TRBJ1-1,TRBV7-9
ATAASQGMGNQPQH,NA,TRBJ1-5,TRBV10-3
ASSGDTEAF,NA,TRBJ1-1,TRBV5-1
ASSHRQIGYGYT,NA,TRBJ1-2,TRBV5-6
ASSSGGAGTETQY,NA,TRBJ2-5,TRBV9
ASNSRRDRSRYEQY,NA,TRBJ2-7,TRBV7-8
ASSLYGEQGSGDTQY,NA,TRBJ2-3,TRBV5-1
ASSKARVRAATNEKLF,NA,TRBJ1-4,TRBV21-1
ASSIGQGGTNEKLF,NA,TRBJ1-4,TRBV5-1